This TCR beta chain was observed in a study of cytomegalovirus exposure and HLA in healthy donors. As for the study in general: Early released data had 65 million to 100 million unique TCRs, all coming from HLA-typed donors. Overall study findings and caveats: The productive fraction for most TCR beta V segments was about 87% or about 30% in an earlier analysis. The authors confirmed in vitro that a few CMV-associated chains were specific for CMV antigens.

The germline V gene encodes CDR1 SGHNT and CDR2 YYREEE (reference sequence). Trimming left V 0 bases short and J 2 bases short, with 11 bases between. This CDR3 is built from 15 residues. Primers for the PCR totalled 60 Vbeta and 13 Jbeta. The repertoire was sequenced with immunoSEQ multiplex PCR; TCRdb's copy has only in-frame clones and lacks some. The sample holds about 190,000 clones; 75% to 85% are singletons and the top ten take roughly 14%. This clone was seen a handful of times. Its antigen is still unknown. This TCR derives from a woman aged 25 to 39 in good health and CMV-seropositive. The gene calls are TRBV5-4 and TRBJ2-5; D is possibly TRBD1 (6 bases). Sequencing was done on a sample of PBMCs. CDR3 sequence: CASSLGGQGQETQYF. CDR3 nucleotides: TGTGCCAGCAGCTTGGGAGGGCAGGGGCAAGAGACCCAGTACTTC.